A single TCR beta chain is shown here with its context. Its antigen is currently unknown. Germline CDR1 SGHNT, CDR2 YENEEA. With V trimmed by 7 bases and J by 5 bases, 18 bases remained unmatched. The length of the CDR3 is 18 residues. Total RNA, at least 5 micrograms per sample, was extracted from PBMCs. A J-beta primer mix and a sample-barcoded 5' primer were used in a second PCR of about 7 to 12 cycles. Each cDNA molecule carried a tag from a template-switch adaptor that contained 12 random nucleotides. TCRdb analysed the 5' RACE reads with MiXCR anew, one entry per CDR3 protein. The profile covers about 280,000 distinct CDR3 sequences, with about 25% appearing a single time and roughly 30% taken by the ten largest. The data are from a study of blood T cells in healthy people across ages. Study-level findings and limits: TCR beta diversity, measured per million T cells, fell in a roughly linear way with age.

The clonotype was recovered from a woman aged 70-85 years in good health. The J gene is TRBJ2-5, the V gene TRBV11-3; 11 bases match TRBD2. Sequences were obtained from blood. CDR3 region: CASTRRCLAGGPEETQYF. DNA of the CDR3: TGTGCCAGCACTCGTCGATGTTTAGCGGGAGGGCCGGAGGAGACCCAGTACTTC.